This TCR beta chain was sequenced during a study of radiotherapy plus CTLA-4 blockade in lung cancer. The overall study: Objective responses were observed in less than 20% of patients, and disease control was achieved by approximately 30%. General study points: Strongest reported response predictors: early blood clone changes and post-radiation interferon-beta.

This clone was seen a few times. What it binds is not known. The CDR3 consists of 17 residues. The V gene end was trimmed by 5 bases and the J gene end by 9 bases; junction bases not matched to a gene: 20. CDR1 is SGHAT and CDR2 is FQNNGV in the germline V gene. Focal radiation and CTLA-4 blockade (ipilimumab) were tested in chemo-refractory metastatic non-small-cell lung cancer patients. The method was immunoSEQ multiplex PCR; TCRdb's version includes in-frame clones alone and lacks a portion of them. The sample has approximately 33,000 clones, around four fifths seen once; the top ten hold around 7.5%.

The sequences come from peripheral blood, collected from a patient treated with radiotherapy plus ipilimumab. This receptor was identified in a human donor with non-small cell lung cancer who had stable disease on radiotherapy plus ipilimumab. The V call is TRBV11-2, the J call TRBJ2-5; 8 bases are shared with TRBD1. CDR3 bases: TGTGCCAGCAGCCCAGGACAGGGCACAGGCACCCCCCAGGCCCAGTACTTC. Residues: CASSPGQGTGTPQAQYF.